This TCR beta chain was profiled in a study of technical replicates of blood from a few donors. The ends were cut back, 6 bases at V and 4 bases at J, with 9 bases in the middle. CDR3 length equals 12 residues. Per germline, CDR1 LNHDA and CDR2 SQIVND (reference sequence). The table came from immunoSEQ multiplex PCR; TCRdb's copy has only in-frame clones and leaves some out. Of 40,000 to 60,000 clones listed, around 83% are singletons. This TCR derives from a human donor in good health. Some clones in this sample may be carry-over from other donors' samples. The sequenced sample consisted of PBMCs. This chain links TRBV19 with TRBJ1-2; D may be TRBD1 (5 bases). The DNA for the CDR3 is TGTGCCAGTAGGGTGGACATCTATGGCTACACCTTC. Encoded protein: CASRVDIYGYTF.